The rows below give T cell receptor beta chains drawn from one sample of a study of long-term antiretroviral therapy in people with HIV. Profiling relied on immunoSEQ multiplex PCR, and the TCRdb table lists in-frame clones only, not all of them. The sample lists tens of thousands of clones; around 85% were seen once. Sequencing was performed on unsorted PBMCs, taken 1.5 years after starting antiretroviral therapy. Receptors originate from a man aged 18-30 years with HIV. Each CDR3 is given with its conserved first and last residue. The order of the fields is CDR3 length, V gene, D gene, clone size, J gene, CDR3 protein, CDR3 DNA. D genes are given only for firm matches. Clone size, where shown, is once, few, many, or a class for clones that have expanded.

14	TRBV18	.	.	TRBJ2-2	CASSPQRNTGELFF	TGTGCCAGCTCACCCCAGCGGAACACCGGGGAGCTGTTTTTT
15	TRBV27	.	.	TRBJ1-5	CASSPMAQPRQPQHF	TGTGCCAGCAGTCCTATGGCACAGCCGAGGCAGCCCCAGCATTTT
16	TRBV11-2	.	.	TRBJ2-1	CASSLAAGLGNNEQFF	TGTGCCAGCAGCTTAGCGGCCGGGTTGGGCAACAATGAGCAGTTCTTC
13	TRBV28	.	.	TRBJ1-5	CASGLLGHQPQHF	TGTGCCAGCGGCTTGTTGGGTCATCAGCCCCAGCATTTT
14	TRBV7-9	TRBD1	.	TRBJ2-7	CASSSDRVDYEQYF	TGTGCCAGCAGCTCGGACAGGGTAGATTACGAGCAGTACTTC
15	TRBV27	.	.	TRBJ2-1	CASSLGRASGNEQFF	TGTGCCAGCAGTTTGGGGAGAGCCTCGGGGAATGAGCAGTTCTTC
15	TRBV6-5	.	.	TRBJ1-2	CASSYLTGPNYGYTF	TGTGCCAGCAGTTACTTGACAGGACCGAACTATGGCTACACCTTC
12	TRBV13	.	.	TRBJ2-7	CASSPQPGPPTF	TGTGCCAGCAGCCCCCAGCCCGGACCCCCCACGTTC
13	TRBV27	.	.	TRBJ1-5	CASSRGPGQPQHF	TGTGCCAGCAGCCGGGGGCCGGGGCAGCCCCAGCATTTT
11	TRBV12-5	.	.	TRBJ1-3	CASGDGNTIYF	TGTGCTAGTGGCGACGGAAACACCATATATTTT
15	TRBV7-8	.	.	TRBJ1-1	CASSLYIGEQTEAFF	TGTGCCAGCAGCTTATACATAGGAGAGCAAACTGAAGCTTTCTTT
14	TRBV2	.	.	TRBJ2-2	CASRKGLLTGELFF	TGTGCCAGCAGGAAGGGATTACTCACCGGGGAGCTGTTTTTT
15	TRBV7-9	TRBD1	.	TRBJ1-1	CASSLVSGTDTEAFF	TGTGCCAGCAGCTTAGTGTCCGGGACAGACACTGAAGCTTTCTTT
15	TRBV28	.	.	TRBJ2-7	CASSFHPGTSYEQYF	TGTGCCAGCAGTTTCCATCCAGGTACGTCCTACGAGCAGTACTTC
14	TRBV6-5	.	.	TRBJ2-4	CASRGILAKNIQYF	TGTGCCAGCAGAGGGATCTTAGCCAAAAACATTCAGTACTTC
16	TRBV11-2	TRBD1	.	TRBJ2-7	CASSPYNSRGPYEQYF	TGTGCCAGCAGCCCTTATAATTCCAGGGGGCCCTACGAGCAGTACTTC
16	TRBV27	.	once	TRBJ1-5	CASSLGGSYSNQPQHF	TGTGCCAGCAGTTTAGGGGGGTCCTATAGCAATCAGCCCCAGCATTTT
17	TRBV7-2	TRBD2	.	TRBJ2-1	CASSLRPAAGDRNEQFF	TGTGCCAGCAGCTTACGCCCGGCAGCGGGAGACCGGAATGAGCAGTTCTTC
16	TRBV28	.	.	TRBJ1-2	CASSFGRRGQSYGYTF	TGTGCCAGCAGTTTTGGACGTCGTGGCCAGTCCTATGGCTACACCTTC
13	TRBV7-6	.	few	TRBJ1-5	CASSLGEGQPQHF	TGTGCCAGCAGCTTAGGGGAGGGTCAGCCCCAGCATTTT
16	TRBV5-6	.	.	TRBJ1-3	CASSLIGGSSGNTIYF	TGTGCCAGCAGCCTAATCGGGGGGTCCTCTGGAAACACCATATATTTT
12	TRBV19	.	.	TRBJ2-7	CASKGQNYEQYF	TGTGCCAGTAAGGGCCAAAACTACGAGCAGTACTTC
12	TRBV19	.	.	TRBJ2-7	CATSQGAYEQYF	TGTGCCACCTCACAGGGTGCCTACGAGCAGTACTTC
14	TRBV7-9	.	.	TRBJ2-2	CASSLMGATGELFF	TGTGCCAGCAGCTTGATGGGGGCCACCGGGGAGCTGTTTTTT
14	TRBV2	TRBD1	once	TRBJ2-7	CASSESGGVYEQYF	TGTGCCAGCAGTGAATCAGGGGGTGTCTACGAGCAGTACTTC
15	TRBV5-6	.	.	TRBJ1-3	CASSLGIRTGNTIYF	TGTGCCAGCAGCTTAGGGATCAGAACTGGAAACACCATATATTTT
14	TRBV2	TRBD1	.	TRBJ1-1	CASSDGTGDTEAFF	TGTGCCAGCAGTGACGGCACAGGGGACACTGAAGCTTTCTTT
15	TRBV6-5	.	.	TRBJ2-1	CASSRTESSYNEQFF	TGTGCCAGCAGTCGGACTGAGAGCTCCTACAATGAGCAGTTCTTC
15	TRBV27	.	.	TRBJ2-3	CASRLYSLSTDTQYF	TGTGCCAGCAGGCTCTACAGTTTGAGCACAGATACGCAGTATTTT
17	TRBV14	.	.	TRBJ2-3	CASSHLAVGAFTDTQYF	TGTGCCAGCAGCCACCTTGCCGTAGGAGCTTTCACAGATACGCAGTATTTT
13	TRBV4-3	.	.	TRBJ2-7	CASSQDSEDEQYF	TGCGCCAGCAGCCAAGACTCGGAGGACGAGCAGTACTTC
11	TRBV25-1	.	.	TRBJ2-7	CASSKLGEQYF	TGTGCCAGCAGTAAGCTAGGGGAGCAGTACTTC
14	TRBV6-5	.	.	TRBJ1-3	CASSEIPSGNTIYF	TGTGCCAGCAGCGAAATCCCCTCTGGAAACACCATATATTTT
15	TRBV19	.	.	TRBJ1-1	CASSIEGWMNTEAFF	TGTGCCAGTAGTATAGAGGGTTGGATGAACACTGAAGCTTTCTTT
18	TRBV7-9	TRBD2	.	TRBJ2-2	CASSLARLSGSVAGELFF	TGTGCCAGCAGCTTGGCCCGTCTTAGCGGGAGTGTAGCCGGGGAGCTGTTTTTT
15	TRBV6-5	.	.	TRBJ1-5	CASSRGAGLDQPQHF	TGTGCCAGCAGTAGGGGGGCAGGCCTGGATCAGCCCCAGCATTTT
16	TRBV7-9	.	once	TRBJ2-1	CASSLVGARRRDEQFF	TGTGCCAGCAGCTTAGTAGGGGCTAGAAGGCGCGATGAGCAGTTCTTC